The sequence of this T cell receptor beta chain was determined in a study of identical twins. Study-wide results and caveats: In zero-insertion analyses, partial confounding could arise from invariant MAIT and iNKT cells. Twin-shared out-of-frame alpha sequences were enriched for low generation probability.

This CDR3 has 17 amino acids. V gave up 2 bases and J gave up 2 bases; unmatched junction bases: 10. Per the germline V gene, CDR1 is SNHLY and CDR2 is FYNNEI. Turning to this clonotype: Antigen: not known.

MiXCR, applied by TCRdb to the 5' RACE reads, yields one record per CDR3 protein. The table shows 1.5 million to 2 million distinct CDR3 sequences, with about 32% occurring only once. The specimen sequenced was cord blood. The V call is TRBV2, the J call TRBJ2-3; 7 bases match TRBD2. This TCR derives from a newborn girl in good health. The CDR3: CASSEIWPSGATDTQYF. The CDR3 coding sequence is TGTGCCAGCAGTGAAATTTGGCCTAGCGGCGCCACAGATACGCAGTATTTT.